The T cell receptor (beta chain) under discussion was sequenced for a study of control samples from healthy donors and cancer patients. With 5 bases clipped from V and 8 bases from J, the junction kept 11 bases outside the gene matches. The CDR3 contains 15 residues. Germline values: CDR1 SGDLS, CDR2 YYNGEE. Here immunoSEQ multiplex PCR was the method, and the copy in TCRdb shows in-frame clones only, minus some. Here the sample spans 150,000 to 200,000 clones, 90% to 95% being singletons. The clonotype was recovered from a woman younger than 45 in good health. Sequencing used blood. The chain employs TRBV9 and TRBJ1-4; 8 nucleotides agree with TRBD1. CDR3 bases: TGTGCCAGCAGTTCCCCGACAGGGGCGTCAGAAAAACTGTTTTTT. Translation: CASSSPTGASEKLFF.